What follows describes a single T cell receptor (beta chain). Its antigen is not known. This specimen comes from a study of long-term antiretroviral therapy in people with HIV. Study-wide background: Samples from the earliest time points predate the 2015 immediate-ART recommendation by about a decade.

Version v3.0 of the immunoSEQ assay ran at survey level. Samples were sequenced targeting roughly 40,000-50,000 T-cell genomes each. Repertoires were generated with immunoSEQ multiplex PCR, while TCRdb's copy carries only in-frame clones and drops some. The sample carries about 19,000 clones, around 79% recorded once. CDR1 is MDHEN and CDR2 is SYDVKM in the germline V gene. The CDR3 is made up of 14 amino acids. Trimming shortened V by 5 bases and J by 0 bases, and 8 bases separated the two germline ends. Whole-study findings and limits: ART preceded a rise in diversity that nonetheless stayed lower than in transplant donor controls.

This TCR derives from a man aged 18 to 30 with HIV. This sequence joins TRBV28 and TRBJ1-5, with D uncertain. Sequencing was performed on unsorted PBMCs, taken at the start of antiretroviral therapy, before treatment. Written as DNA, the CDR3 is TGTGCCAGCAGTCCAATCTATAGCAATCAGCCCCAGCATTTT. The encoded protein is CASSPIYSNQPQHF.